The 22 T cell receptor beta chains in this list originate from one sample, sequenced in a study of cytomegalovirus exposure and HLA in healthy donors. PCR employed 60 Vbeta and 13 Jbeta primers. TCRdb's copy holds only in-frame clones and misses some; the assay was immunoSEQ multiplex PCR. Among approximately 150,000 clones listed, about 84% were seen once. The sequenced sample was PBMCs. The receptors were gathered from a woman between 18 and 29 years old in good health and CMV-seropositive.

The J gene is TRBJ2-2, the V gene TRBV7-8, with 8 nucleotides matching TRBD2. This CDR3 has 15 amino acids. Germline lookup yields CDR1 SGHVS and CDR2 FQNEAQ. V lost 5 bases to trimming and J lost 6 bases; unmatched junction nucleotides: 8. CDR3 residues: CASSPSGGASGELFF. In DNA form, the CDR3 reads TGTGCCAGCAGCCCCTCCGGGGGGGCATCCGGGGAGCTGTTTTTT.

The chain uses TRBV13 and TRBJ1-1, with D uncertain. This CDR3 spans 12 amino acids. With 2 bases removed from V and 7 bases from J, the gap between germline ends came to 8 bases. Germline V gives CDR1 PRHDT, CDR2 FYEKMQ (reference sequence). The CDR3 nucleotides are TGTGCCAGCAGCTTAAGGAGGGTTGAAGCTTTCTTT. Encoded protein: CASSLRRVEAFF.

The chain has TRBV2 and TRBJ2-7, with 7 positions matching TRBD1. The CDR3 sequence is 15 residues long. Germline lookup yields CDR1 SNHLY and CDR2 FYNNEI. Trimming removed 1 base from V and 1 base from J; junction bases left unmatched: 4. CDR3 sequence: CASSEVRQGSYEQYF. CDR3 coding DNA: TGTGCCAGCAGTGAAGTGCGACAGGGATCCTACGAGCAGTACTTC.

V usage is TRBV7-2 and J usage is TRBJ2-1, with 7 bases that match TRBD1. Trimming at V came to 5 bases and at J to 3 bases, leaving 7 bases not matched to a gene. This CDR3 has 15 residues. The germline V gene has CDR1 SGHTA and CDR2 FQGNSA. The CDR3 loop reads CASSRPGTVYNEQFF. In DNA form, the CDR3 reads TGTGCCAGCAGCCGGCCTGGGACAGTCTACAATGAGCAGTTCTTC.

The genes are TRBV5-6 and TRBJ1-5; 9 positions agree with TRBD1. Germline-derived CDR1 and CDR2 are SGHDT and YYEEEE. This CDR3 contains 18 residues. J lost 4 bases, V lost 0 bases, and 11 bases had no gene match. The CDR3: CASSLGNSGQGRNQPQHF. CDR3 DNA: TGTGCCAGCAGCTTGGGAAATTCGGGACAGGGAAGGAATCAGCCCCAGCATTTT.

The chain couples TRBV6-5 to TRBJ1-4; TRBD1 matches at 10 bases. Looked up from germline, CDR1 is MNHEY and CDR2 is SVGAGI. The CDR3 contains 15 residues. V lost 6 bases and J lost 7; bases outside the gene matches: 8. CDR3 sequence (DNA): TGTGCCAGCAGCTCCGCCCGGACAGGGGGTGAAAAACTGTTTTTT. Its protein product is CASSSARTGGEKLFF.

This chain links TRBV6-1 with TRBJ1-2, with 8 nucleotides matching TRBD1. Germline CDR1 MNHNS, CDR2 SASEGT. V was pared by 8 bases and J by 4 bases, with 6 bases of the junction left unmatched. This CDR3 has 13 amino acids. The CDR3 is CASFAGQGYGYTF. The CDR3 nucleotides read TGTGCCAGCTTTGCCGGACAGGGCTATGGCTACACCTTC.

In its sample, this clone is medium-sized. The J gene is TRBJ2-7, the V gene TRBV30; 15 nucleotides agree with TRBD2. CDR1 is GTSNPN, CDR2 SVGIG, per germline (reference sequence). This CDR3 comprises 19 residues. After removal of 5 bases from V and 0 bases from J, the junction contained 14 bases not matched to a gene. Here the CDR3 DNA reads TGTGCCTGGCAAGGACTCGGGACTAGCGGGGGGATCCTCTCCTACGAGCAGTACTTC. Its protein product is CAWQGLGTSGGILSYEQYF.

The V gene is TRBV7-2, the J gene TRBJ2-3; 9 nucleotides agree with TRBD1. The V segment lost 5 bases and the J segment 4 bases; nucleotides outside the gene matches: 16. Germline loops: CDR1 SGHTA, CDR2 FQGNSA. The CDR3 extends over 18 amino acids. DNA of the CDR3: TGTGCCAGCAGCCCGGAGGGACAGGGTTTAATTAGGGCAGATACGCAGTATTTT. It translates to CASSPEGQGLIRADTQYF.

As regards this clone: Other DNA sequences within the sample encode an identical CDR3. This sequence joins TRBV6-1 and TRBJ2-1, with D tentatively TRBD1 (5 bases). V gave up 6 bases and J gave up 0 bases, with 9 bases separating them. The length of the CDR3 is 14 residues. The V gene's germline CDR1 is MNHNS and CDR2 SASEGT. The CDR3 region has the DNA TGTGCCAGCAGAGGACAAAGCTCCTACAATGAGCAGTTCTTC. Translated, it gives CASRGQSSYNEQFF.

The rearrangement uses TRBV5-1 and TRBJ2-7; 8 bases are a match to TRBD2. This CDR3 spans 15 amino acids. Germline assignment: CDR1 SGHRS and CDR2 YFSETQ. V gave up 1 base and J gave up 6 bases; unmatched junction bases: 9. Written as DNA, the CDR3 is TGCGCCAGCAGCTTGTTACCGGGACTAGTATCCGAGCAGTACTTC. As protein: CASSLLPGLVSEQYF.

This clone has a handful of counts. A single base is all that separates this from a far larger clone, so a read error is likely. At the DNA level, this CDR3 is encoded by other sequences in the same sample as well. The V call is TRBV5-6, the J call TRBJ1-5, with a tentative D call TRBD1 (6 bases). The CDR3 totals 14 residues. The ends were cut back, 1 base at V and 2 bases at J, with 7 bases in the middle. Looked up from germline, CDR1 is SGHDT and CDR2 is YYEEEE. DNA of the CDR3: TGTGCCAGCAGCTTGACAGGGCGCAATCAGCCCCAGCATTTT. This codes for CASSLTGRNQPQHF.

This clone was seen a handful of times. The V gene is TRBV6-4, the J gene TRBJ2-1, with TRBD1 matching 7 bases. V dropped 7 bases and J dropped 9; count of bases not matched to a gene: 9. This CDR3 is 13 amino acids long. CDR1 is MRHNA and CDR2 is SNTAGT in the germline V gene. In DNA form, the CDR3 reads TGTGCCAGCAACCTCTATCCAGGGGGTGAGCAGTTCTTC. As protein: CASNLYPGGEQFF.

This clone was counted between two and nine times. This chain uses TRBV2 with TRBJ1-6; 9 nucleotides agree with TRBD1. The J segment lost 2 bases and the V segment lost 6 bases, leaving 11 bases of the junction unmatched. The CDR3 contains 18 residues. Germline V lookup: CDR1 SNHLY, CDR2 FYNNEI. CDR3 nucleotides: TGTGCCAGCAGGGGTCGACAGGGGGTCCCTCCCTATAATTCACCCCTCCACTTT. Protein sequence: CASRGRQGVPPYNSPLHF. Complete variable domain (other parts from reference TRBV2 and TRBJ1-6): EPEVTQTPSHQVTQMGQEVILRCVPISNHLYFYWYRQILGQKVEFLVSFYNNEISEKSEIFDDQFSVERPDGSNFTLKIRSTKLEDSAMYFCASRGRQGVPPYNSPLHFGNGTRLTVT.

J is TRBJ2-7 and V is TRBV7-2; 10 nucleotides agree with TRBD2. The CDR3 covers 17 residues. CDR1 is SGHTA and CDR2 is FQGNSA in the germline V gene. Trimming took 1 base from V and 0 from J; bases not matched to a gene: 6. The CDR3 DNA sequence: TGTGCCAGCAGCTTAGGATTAGCGGGGGGCCTCTCCTACGAGCAGTACTTC. Its translation: CASSLGLAGGLSYEQYF.

The count of this clone is one. The chain links TRBV11-2 to TRBJ2-3; 7 nucleotides align to TRBD2. Germline CDR1 SGHAT, CDR2 FQNNGV. The CDR3 loop spans 15 amino acids. V dropped 7 bases and J dropped 0; count of bases not matched to a gene: 7. For the CDR3, the DNA is TGTGCCAGCAATTGGGGGGGGAAAAGCACAGATACGCAGTATTTT. Protein: CASNWGGKSTDTQYF.

V and J are TRBV7-7 and TRBJ2-1; 10 bases fit TRBD2. Trimming at V came to 5 bases and at J to 2 bases, leaving 3 bases not matched to a gene. This CDR3 is built from 15 residues. Germline CDR1 SSHAT, CDR2 FNYEAQ (reference sequence). CDR3 sequence reads: CASSPGLAAYNEQFF. Written as DNA, the CDR3 is TGTGCCAGCAGCCCTGGACTAGCGGCCTACAATGAGCAGTTCTTC.

The chain couples TRBV18 to TRBJ1-5, with 8 bases that match TRBD1. J lost 5 bases, V lost 5 bases, and 8 bases had no gene match. The CDR3 is 15 residues long. Per the germline V gene, CDR1 is KGHSH and CDR2 is LQKENI. CDR3 amino acids: CASSSRTGPDQPQHF. The CDR3 DNA sequence: TGTGCCAGCTCATCTAGGACAGGGCCGGATCAGCCCCAGCATTTT.

The chain couples TRBV27 to TRBJ1-2, with 12 bases identical to TRBD1. Unmatched junction bases numbered 4, after V lost 6 bases and J lost 2 bases. The germline V gene has CDR1 MNHEY and CDR2 SMNVEV (reference sequence). The CDR3 runs 15 residues. The CDR3 region has the DNA TGTGCCAGCAGCCGGGACAGGGGGCCGAACTATGGCTACACCTTC. Its translation is CASSRDRGPNYGYTF.

The V and J genes are TRBV18 and TRBJ1-6; 7 nucleotides agree with TRBD1. Looked up from germline, CDR1 is KGHSH and CDR2 is LQKENI. The CDR3 sequence is 17 residues long. V trimming: 3 bases; J trimming: 7 bases; junction bases outside the gene matches: 12. For the CDR3, the DNA is TGTGCCAGCTCACCCCGTGGGACGACAGGGACGAATTCACCCCTCCACTTT. This sequence encodes CASSPRGTTGTNSPLHF.

This sequence joins TRBV27 and TRBJ1-1; a possible D gene is TRBD1 (6 bases). In germline, CDR1 is MNHEY, CDR2 SMNVEV (reference sequence). This CDR3 is 16 amino acids long. Trimming shortened V by 3 bases and J by 0 bases, and 14 bases separated the two germline ends. Written as DNA, the CDR3 is TGTGCCAGCAGTTTTAAACAGGGTTCTATGAACACTGAAGCTTTCTTT. The encoded protein is CASSFKQGSMNTEAFF.

On this clone: The germline gene is not matched at one end of the junction; a read error may be the cause. The V gene is TRBV7-9, the J gene TRBJ2-2; tentative D call: TRBD2 (6 bases). Per the germline V gene, CDR1 is SEHNR and CDR2 is FQNEAQ (reference sequence). The CDR3 has 16 amino acids. The CDR3 nucleotides are TGTTCCAGCAGCCCAGATGGCGGGATTGGCACCGGGGAGCTGTTTTTT. Translation gives CSSSPDGGIGTGELFF.